This T cell receptor beta chain was sequenced during a study of blood T cell repertoires in COVID-19. Overall study: Both acute and convalescent COVID-19 samples were obtained from the United States, Italy and Spain. Nucleic acid was either cDNA or gDNA, and it came from T cells, B-cell-depleted T cells, or PBMCs.

Original analysis: Reference gene primer amplification gave estimated nucleated cell counts. Libraries were prepared by immunoSEQ multiplex PCR; TCRdb keeps only in-frame clonotypes and omits some of them. V, J and clone size are those of that table, while D and trimming were read from the DNA. The profile shows 450,000 to 500,000 clones, over 75% of them singletons. This CDR3 is 14 amino acids long. The V call is TRBV21-1, the J call TRBJ2-5; the D call TRBD1 from the table was never checked on the DNA. TRBV21-1 is assigned pseudogene status. Specimen: peripheral blood. This clonotype was sampled from a human donor in a cohort sampled during active COVID-19. CDR3 amino acids: CASMQQKPQETQYF. CDR3 DNA: TGTGCCAGCATGCAACAGAAGCCCCAAGAGACCCAGTACTTC.